Below are 2 T cell receptor beta chains sequenced from a single sample in a study of CD8+CD57+ T cells in acquired aplastic anemia (dated by TCRdb to the late 2010s). Sequenced using an Illumina HiSeq 2000. TCR beta VDJ combination and CDR3 sequence profiling used genomic DNA as the template. TCRdb took the public reads, trimmed them with fastp at Q25, ran MiXCR for clone calling and kept in-frame beta chains. Rows matching on CDR3 protein sequence are summarized as one entry with the most common DNA and genes. The sample contains some 180,000 distinct CDR3 sequences, 46% of them found a single time. Under 3.5% of the sample goes to the ten largest clones. The specimen was sorted CD4+, CD8+, or CD8+CD57+ T cells (not recorded which) from PBMCs. These receptors were taken from a human donor in good health.

This clonotype was seen ten or more times. V and J are TRBV12-3 or TRBV12-4 and TRBJ2-7; D possibly corresponds to TRBD2 (5 bases). The CDR3 totals 11 residues. Trimming cost V 7 bases and J 8 bases, with 12 bases left between them. This CDR3 reads CASTGLGKQYF. The CDR3 nucleotides read TGTGCCAGCACGGGGTTGGGAAAGCAGTACTTC.

The gene calls are TRBV20-1 and TRBJ2-1; possibly TRBD1 or TRBD2 for D (6 bases each). The CDR3 has 14 residues. V shed 0 bases and J shed 6 bases, with 12 bases lying between them. Per germline, CDR1 DFQATT and CDR2 SNEGSKA (reference sequence). The CDR3 is CSAREGGGFNEQFF. The CDR3 DNA is TGCAGTGCTAGAGAGGGGGGCGGCTTCAATGAGCAGTTCTTC.